These 7 T cell receptor beta chains originate from one sample sequenced in a study of blood T cells in healthy people across ages. A J-beta primer mix and a sample-barcoded 5' primer were used in a second PCR of about 7 to 12 cycles. One entry per CDR3 protein results from TCRdb running MiXCR on the 5' RACE reads. The table lists 550,000 to 750,000 distinct CDR3 sequences, around 21% of them singletons. The sequenced material came from blood. These receptors were taken from a man between 65 and 80 years old in good health.

The chain links TRBV19 to TRBJ2-1; 10 bases align to TRBD1. The J call may be wrong; the DNA end is better matched by TRBJ2-7. The CDR3 has 14 amino acids. Germline V CDR1 and CDR2: LNHDA, SQIVND (reference sequence). This chain's CDR3 is CASGQPGQGNEQYF. The CDR3 coding sequence is TGTGCCAGTGGACAACCGGGACAGGGGAACGAGCAGTACTTC.

This clonotype was counted between two and nine times. The chain recombines TRBV28 with TRBJ2-7; D is possibly TRBD2 (6 bases). The length of the CDR3 is 17 residues. Trimming removed 3 bases from V and 2 bases from J, with 20 bases in between. Germline V gives CDR1 MDHEN, CDR2 SYDVKM. The CDR3: CASSLDLGRDFTYEQYF. DNA of the CDR3: TGTGCCAGCAGTTTGGATTTGGGGCGGGACTTCACCTACGAGCAGTACTTC.

This clonotype was seen ten or more times. The chain joins TRBV14 to TRBJ2-5; no definite D call. This CDR3 spans 12 amino acids. CDR1 and CDR2 (germline): SGHDN, FVKESK. Deletions cut 2 bases from V and 7 bases from J, with 8 bases between. CDR3 bases: TGTGCCAGCAGCCAACCTACGGGGACCCAGTACTTC. Amino acid sequence: CASSQPTGTQYF.

Ten or more counts support this clonotype. The chain recombines TRBV6-6 with TRBJ2-1; no clear D. Trimming took 7 bases from V and 7 from J, leaving 5 bases between them. CDR1 MNHNY and CDR2 SVGAGI come from the germline V gene (reference sequence). There are 10 residues in the CDR3. CDR3 region: CASKENEQFF. The CDR3 DNA is TGTGCCAGCAAGGAGAATGAGCAGTTCTTC.

This chain links TRBV27 with TRBJ1-1, with D possibly being TRBD1 (6 bases). The V gene lost 1 base and the J gene lost 11 bases, with 20 bases spanning the gap. The CDR3 sequence is 15 residues long. CDR1 and CDR2 (germline): MNHEY, SMNVEV (reference sequence). This CDR3 reads CASSLFSPPGHAAFF. For the CDR3, the DNA is TGTGCCAGCAGTTTATTTTCGCCCCCGGGACATGCGGCTTTCTTT.

In its sample, this clonotype was seen a few times. V and J are TRBV20-1 and TRBJ2-5; TRBD2 matches at 7 bases. This CDR3 comprises 15 residues. Germline V gene lookup returns CDR1 DFQATT and CDR2 SNEGSKA (reference sequence). With 0 bases clipped from V and 1 base from J, the junction kept 5 bases outside the gene matches. CDR3 coding DNA: TGCAGTGCTAGAGAGGGGGGGGGTGGCCAAGAGACCCAGTACTTC. Its translation is CSAREGGGGQETQYF.

This clonotype has more than one count but fewer than ten. The chain is built from TRBV4-3 and TRBJ1-2, with D perhaps TRBD1 (6 bases). The germline CDR1 and CDR2 sequences are LGHNA and YSLEER. With 2 bases removed from V and 4 bases from J, the gap between germline ends came to 11 bases. The CDR3 runs to 14 residues. The CDR3, as DNA: TGCGCCAGCAGCCAACAAGGGGGGAGCTATGGCTACACCTTC. Translated, it gives CASSQQGGSYGYTF.